A selection of T cell receptor beta chains follows, all from one sample in a study of neurological immune-mediated disorders. TCRdb reprocessed the 5' RACE reads via MiXCR and lists one record per CDR3 protein. Found here are some 50,000 distinct CDR3 sequences, about a quarter of them singletons; the top ten hold around 23%. The sequenced material came from PBMCs. All receptors come from a woman aged 70-85 years in good health. Both conserved end residues are part of each CDR3. D genes are given only for firm matches. Size tells how often a clone was seen (once, few, many) or the class of an expanded clone, and some rows leave it out.

NA	TRBV29-1	TRBJ1-1	NA	TGCAGCGTCCCATCGGGACCGAACACTGAAGCTTTCTTT	CSVPSGPNTEAFF
NA	TRBV29-1	TRBJ2-3	many	TGCAGCGTTGGGGGGGGACAGGGCACAGATACGCAGTATTTT	CSVGGGQGTDTQYF
NA	TRBV3-1	TRBJ2-1	many	TGTGCCAGCAGCCGGACTGAAATAAATGAGCAGTTCTTC	CASSRTEINEQFF
NA	TRBV24-1	TRBJ2-2	many	TGTGCCACCAGTGACCCCGGGACCTACACCGGGGAGCTGTTTTTT	CATSDPGTYTGELFF
NA	TRBV29-1	TRBJ1-1	many	TGCAGCGTTTTAGGGCAGCCGAACACTGAAGCTTTCTTT	CSVLGQPNTEAFF
NA	TRBV4-2	TRBJ2-2	many	TGTGCCAGCAGCCTGGGGGAGGCCGGGGAGCTGTTTTTT	CASSLGEAGELFF
TRBD2	TRBV11-2	TRBJ2-5	few	TGTGCCAGCAGCCCGGGACTAGCGGGACCAGAGACCCAGTACTTC	CASSPGLAGPETQYF
NA	TRBV6-2/TRBV6-3	TRBJ2-3	NA	TGTGCCAGCAGGTCACTAGGTGGTCCCACAGATACGCAGTATTTT	CASRSLGGPTDTQYF
TRBD1	TRBV27	TRBJ1-5	many	TGTGCCAGCAGTGCAGGGACAGGGGGTAATCAGCCCCAGCATTTT	CASSAGTGGNQPQHF
TRBD2	TRBV6-1	TRBJ2-5	many	TGTGCCAGCAGTGGCGGGCGGGGGGATCAAGAGACCCAGTACTTC	CASSGGRGDQETQYF
NA	TRBV5-1	TRBJ2-7	many	TGCGCCAGCAGCTTGGCCTCGGACAGCTACGAGCAGTACTTC	CASSLASDSYEQYF
NA	TRBV7-2	TRBJ2-3	many	TGTGCCAGCAGCTTAAGGATCGGGTCTAGCACAGATACGCAGTATTTT	CASSLRIGSSTDTQYF
NA	TRBV5-1	TRBJ2-2	many	TGCGCCAGCAGCTTGGACAGGGTGGACACCGGGGAGCTGTTTTTT	CASSLDRVDTGELFF
TRBD2	TRBV4-1	TRBJ2-7	many	TGCGCCAGCAGCCCCACGGGACTAGCGGCCTACGAGCAGTACTTC	CASSPTGLAAYEQYF
TRBD2	TRBV12-3/TRBV12-4	TRBJ2-2	many	TGTGCCAGCAGTTTCCTAGCGGGAGCGCCCGGGGAGCTGTTTTTT	CASSFLAGAPGELFF
NA	TRBV5-5	TRBJ1-5	many	TGTGCCAGCAGCTTGGATCCCAGTCCCAATCAGCCCCAGCATTTT	CASSLDPSPNQPQHF
NA	TRBV13	TRBJ2-6	many	TGTGCCAGCCGCAGAGGTGTGGGGGCCAACGTCCTGACTTTC	CASRRGVGANVLTF
NA	TRBV5-1	TRBJ2-1	many	TGCGCCAGCAGCATAGACAATGAGCAGTTCTTC	CASSIDNEQFF
NA	TRBV4-1	TRBJ1-3	medium-sized	TGCGCCAGCAGCCAAGTCCGCGGCGGGCCTGGAAACACCATATATTTT	CASSQVRGGPGNTIYF
NA	TRBV20-1	TRBJ2-5	many	TGCAGTGCTAGAGTGGACGACCAAGAGACCCAGTACTTC	CSARVDDQETQYF
NA	TRBV20-1	TRBJ2-7	NA	TGCAGTGCTTCAGACTGGGGCGAGCAGTACTTC	CSASDWGEQYF
TRBD1	TRBV5-1	TRBJ2-7	many	TGCGCCAGCAGCTCGTACAGGCGCGGACAGGGGGTTGGCGAGCAGTACTTC	CASSSYRRGQGVGEQYF
NA	TRBV5-1	TRBJ2-1	many	TGCGCCAGCACCCCGGGCCGAGCATTGGATGAGCAGTTCTTC	CASTPGRALDEQFF
NA	TRBV28	TRBJ2-7	many	TGTGCCAGCAGTCCTTACACGGGACTCCAGGGCGGCGAGCAGTACTTC	CASSPYTGLQGGEQYF
TRBD2	TRBV7-2	TRBJ2-2	NA	TGTGCCAGCAGCTTAGTAGCGGGAGGGTCCGGGGAGCTGTTTTTT	CASSLVAGGSGELFF
TRBD2	TRBV20-1	TRBJ2-7	many	TGCAGTGCTAGAGTTTGGCGGGAGTTGCCCTACGAGCAGTACTTC	CSARVWRELPYEQYF
NA	TRBV20-1	TRBJ1-2	NA	TGCAGTGCTAGAGATACCAAGACACCGAACTATGGCTACACCTTC	CSARDTKTPNYGYTF
NA	TRBV20-1	TRBJ1-5	many	TGCAGTGCTAGGACCGGGGGCAATCAGCCCCAGCATTTT	CSARTGGNQPQHF
NA	TRBV4-1	TRBJ1-5	many	TGCGCCAGCAGCCAAGATAGTAGAAGGGGAAATCAGCCCCAGCATTTT	CASSQDSRRGNQPQHF
TRBD1	TRBV5-1	TRBJ2-3	many	TGCGCCAGCAGCTTGGTCAGGGGGCCGACAGATACGCAGTATTTT	CASSLVRGPTDTQYF
TRBD1	TRBV7-8	TRBJ1-2	many	TGTGCCAGCAGCTTAATCTCCGGACAGGTGAACTATGGCTACACCTTC	CASSLISGQVNYGYTF
NA	TRBV6-2/TRBV6-3	TRBJ1-5	many	TGTGCCAGCAGTTACGGAGGAAGGGGTCAGCCCCAGCATTTT	CASSYGGRGQPQHF
TRBD1	TRBV18	TRBJ1-1	NA	TGTGCCAGCTCACCTTCACGACAGGGTGCGGGAACTGAAGCTTTCTTT	CASSPSRQGAGTEAFF
NA	TRBV6-5	TRBJ1-6	many	TGTGCCAGCACCAAGACCAAAGGAACCTCACCCCTCCACTTT	CASTKTKGTSPLHF
TRBD2	TRBV7-2	TRBJ2-1	many	TGTGCCAGCAGCTTATCTTTAGCTAGACTAGCGGGAGGACGGAATGAGCAGTTCTTC	CASSLSLARLAGGRNEQFF
NA	TRBV28	TRBJ2-4	many	TGTGCCAGCAGTTGGGGGGCCCAGGGCATTCAGTACTTC	CASSWGAQGIQYF
TRBD1	TRBV5-1	TRBJ2-3	NA	TGCGCCAGCGGACGGGACAGGGGAACAGATACGCAGTATTTT	CASGRDRGTDTQYF
NA	TRBV7-6	TRBJ2-5	many	TGTGCCAGCAGCTACGTGGGGGGAGAAGAGACCCAGTACTTC	CASSYVGGEETQYF
NA	TRBV2	TRBJ2-7	NA	TGTGCCAGCAGTTCGTGTGACAGCTGCGAGCAGTACTTC	CASSSCDSCEQYF
NA	TRBV5-6	TRBJ2-1	NA	TGTGCCAGCAGCTTGGTTCAGATTTACAATGAGCAGTTCTTC	CASSLVQIYNEQFF
NA	TRBV5-6	TRBJ1-2	many	TGTGCCAGCAGCTTGGTGTCGGAATATGGCTACACCTTC	CASSLVSEYGYTF
TRBD1	TRBV7-8	TRBJ1-5	many	TGTGCCAGCAGCCCAGACAGGGTTGTTCAGCCCCAGCATTTT	CASSPDRVVQPQHF
TRBD2	TRBV5-1	TRBJ2-1	many	TGCGCCAGCAGCTTTGGTCTAGCGGGAGATGAGCAGTTCTTC	CASSFGLAGDEQFF
NA	TRBV9	TRBJ2-2	many	TGTGCCAGCAGCCCCCTCAGCGGTACAACGAACACCGGGGAGCTGTTTTTT	CASSPLSGTTNTGELFF
NA	TRBV4-1	TRBJ2-7	many	TGCGCCAGCAGCCAACGGGCGACCTACGAGCAGTACTTC	CASSQRATYEQYF
TRBD2	TRBV29-1	TRBJ2-3	many	TGCAGCGCTACCCAGAGCGGGGCGAGCACAGATACGCAGTATTTT	CSATQSGASTDTQYF
TRBD1	TRBV5-1	TRBJ2-7	many	TGCGCCAGCAGCCTGACAGGGGGTACCTACGAGCAGTACTTC	CASSLTGGTYEQYF
NA	TRBV20-1	TRBJ1-1	many	TGCAGTGCTAGAGCGGGGGGCGGGCAAACTGAAGCTTTCTTT	CSARAGGGQTEAFF
NA	TRBV6-5	TRBJ2-7	once	TGTGCCAGCAGGGCGGTTCTCTCCTACGAGCAGTACTTC	CASRAVLSYEQYF
TRBD2	TRBV18	TRBJ2-7	many	TGTGCCAGCTCACCACCGGGACTAGCGGGATACAGCGAGCAGTACTTC	CASSPPGLAGYSEQYF
TRBD2	TRBV9	TRBJ2-5	many	TGTGCCAGCAGCGTATCGGGACTAGCGGGAGTTGGGGAGACCCAGTACTTC	CASSVSGLAGVGETQYF
NA	TRBV29-1	TRBJ2-5	many	TGCAGCGTTGAAGACCTCGAAGAGACCCAGTACTTC	CSVEDLEETQYF
NA	TRBV4-3	TRBJ1-2	many	TGCGCCAGCAGCCAAGGAGCGAGACACCTCTATGGCTACACCTTC	CASSQGARHLYGYTF
TRBD2	TRBV5-1	TRBJ2-5	many	TGCGCCAGCAGCTTGGACGGCGGGGGAGAGACCCAGTACTTC	CASSLDGGGETQYF
TRBD1	TRBV5-1	TRBJ2-1	many	TGCGCCAGCAGCTTACACGGACAGGGAACCTACAATGAGCAGTTCTTC	CASSLHGQGTYNEQFF
NA	TRBV29-1	TRBJ1-2	few	TGCAGCGTTGATGGCGGGAAGGGTGGCTACACCTTC	CSVDGGKGGYTF
NA	TRBV10-3	TRBJ2-3	NA	TGTGCCATCAGTTACCCCCAAGGGACCACGACCGGTACGCAGTATTTT	CAISYPQGTTTGTQYF
NA	TRBV7-8	TRBJ2-7	NA	TGTGCCAGCAGCCCCGGACAGAAGCCCTACGAGCAGTACTTC	CASSPGQKPYEQYF
NA	TRBV4-3	TRBJ1-2	NA	TGCGCCAGCAGCCCCCTGGGGGGACACGGCTACACCTTC	CASSPLGGHGYTF
TRBD2	TRBV20-1	TRBJ2-7	many	TGCAGTGCTGGGTCCCCCGGACTAGCAGACTACGAGCAGTACTTC	CSAGSPGLADYEQYF